This T cell receptor (beta chain) was identified in a study of blood T cell repertoires in COVID-19. Profiled with immunoSEQ multiplex PCR; TCRdb holds only in-frame clones, not every one. The sample records over 200,000 clones, roughly 91% being singletons. Sequencing was done on a sample of peripheral blood. The source of this sequence is a woman aged 35 to 49 who had recovered from COVID-19.

The CDR3 DNA reads TGTGCCAGCAGCTTAGCCCTAGCGCACTACGAGCAGTACTTC. It specifies CASSLALAHYEQYF. The chain couples TRBV7-2 to TRBJ2-7; tentatively, D is TRBD2 (6 bases). CDR3 length equals 14 residues. CDR1 is SGHTA, CDR2 FQGNSA, per germline. With 0 bases removed from V and 3 bases from J, the gap between germline ends came to 9 bases.